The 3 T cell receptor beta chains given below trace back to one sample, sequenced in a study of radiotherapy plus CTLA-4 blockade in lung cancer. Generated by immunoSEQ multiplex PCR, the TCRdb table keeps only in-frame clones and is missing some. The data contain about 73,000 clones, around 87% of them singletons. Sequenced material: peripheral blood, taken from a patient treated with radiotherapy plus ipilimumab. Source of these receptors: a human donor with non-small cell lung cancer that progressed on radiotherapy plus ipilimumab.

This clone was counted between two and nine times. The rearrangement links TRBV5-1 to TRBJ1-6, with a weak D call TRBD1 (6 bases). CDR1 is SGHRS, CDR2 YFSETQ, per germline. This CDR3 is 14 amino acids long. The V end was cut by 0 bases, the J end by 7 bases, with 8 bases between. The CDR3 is CASSLGTENSPLHF. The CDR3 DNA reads TGCGCCAGCAGCTTGGGGACAGAAAATTCACCCCTCCACTTT.

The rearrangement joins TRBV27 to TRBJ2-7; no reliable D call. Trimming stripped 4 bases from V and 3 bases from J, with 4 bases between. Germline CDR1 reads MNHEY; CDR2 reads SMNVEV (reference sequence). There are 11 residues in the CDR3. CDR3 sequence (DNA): TGTGCCAGCAGTTCGATCTACGAGCAGTACTTC. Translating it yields CASSSIYEQYF.

The CDR3 DNA is TGTGCCAGCAGTTTATCAATTAGCTATGGCTACACCTTC. Translating gives CASSLSISYGYTF. This chain connects TRBV28 to TRBJ1-2, with no clear D. The CDR3 length is 13 residues. Germline values: CDR1 MDHEN, CDR2 SYDVKM. V was clipped by 1 base and J by 4 bases, with 7 bases between them.